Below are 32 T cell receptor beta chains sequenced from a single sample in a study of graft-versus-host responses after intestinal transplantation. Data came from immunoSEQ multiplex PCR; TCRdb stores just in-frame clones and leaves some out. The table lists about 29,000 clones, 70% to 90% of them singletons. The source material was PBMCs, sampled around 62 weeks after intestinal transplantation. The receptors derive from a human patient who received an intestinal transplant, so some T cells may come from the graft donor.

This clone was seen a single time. Written as DNA, the CDR3 is TGTGCCAGCAGTGTGACAGGGTCCAATCAGCCCCAGCATTTT. Protein: CASSVTGSNQPQHF. V is TRBV6-5 and J is TRBJ1-5; 7 positions agree with TRBD1. The CDR3 runs 14 residues. CDR1 and CDR2 from the germline V gene are MNHEY and SVGAGI. The trim removed 5 bases at V and 3 bases at J, leaving 4 bases unmatched.

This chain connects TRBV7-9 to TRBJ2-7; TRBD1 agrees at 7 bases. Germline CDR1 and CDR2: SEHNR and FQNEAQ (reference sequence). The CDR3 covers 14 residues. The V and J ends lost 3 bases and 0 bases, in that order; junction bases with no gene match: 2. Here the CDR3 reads CASSFRDSSYEQYF. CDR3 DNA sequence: TGTGCCAGCAGCTTCCGGGACAGCTCCTACGAGCAGTACTTC.

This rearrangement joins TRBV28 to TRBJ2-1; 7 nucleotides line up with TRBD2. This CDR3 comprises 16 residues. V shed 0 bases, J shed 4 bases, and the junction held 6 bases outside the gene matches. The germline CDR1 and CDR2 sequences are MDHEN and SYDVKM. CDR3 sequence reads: CASSLWASGGYNEQFF. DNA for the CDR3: TGTGCCAGCAGTTTATGGGCTAGCGGAGGGTACAATGAGCAGTTCTTC.

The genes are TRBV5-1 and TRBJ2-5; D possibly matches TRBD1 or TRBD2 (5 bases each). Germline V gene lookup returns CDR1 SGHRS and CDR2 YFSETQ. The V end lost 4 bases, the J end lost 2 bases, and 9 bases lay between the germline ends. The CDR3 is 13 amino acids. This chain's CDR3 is CASSRGLQETQYF. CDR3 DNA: TGCGCCAGCAGCCGGGGCCTTCAAGAGACCCAGTACTTC.

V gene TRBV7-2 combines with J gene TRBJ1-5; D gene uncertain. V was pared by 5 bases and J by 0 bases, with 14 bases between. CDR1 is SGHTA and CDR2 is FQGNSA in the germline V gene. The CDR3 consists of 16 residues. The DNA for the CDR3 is TGTGCCAGCAGCCCCGGGTCAGCTTATAGCAATCAGCCCCAGCATTTT. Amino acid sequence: CASSPGSAYSNQPQHF. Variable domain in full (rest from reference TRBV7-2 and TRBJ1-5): GAGVSQSPSNKVTEKGKDVELRCDPISGHTALYWYRQSLGQGLEFLIYFQGNSAPDKSGLPSDRFSAERTGGSVSTLTIQRTQQEDSAVYLCASSPGSAYSNQPQHFGDGTRLSIL.

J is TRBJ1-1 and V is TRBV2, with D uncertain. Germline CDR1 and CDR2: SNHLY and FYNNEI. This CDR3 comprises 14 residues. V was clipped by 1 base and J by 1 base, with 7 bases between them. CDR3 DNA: TGTGCCAGCAGTGAAGGATACAGGAACACTGAAGCTTTCTTT. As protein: CASSEGYRNTEAFF.

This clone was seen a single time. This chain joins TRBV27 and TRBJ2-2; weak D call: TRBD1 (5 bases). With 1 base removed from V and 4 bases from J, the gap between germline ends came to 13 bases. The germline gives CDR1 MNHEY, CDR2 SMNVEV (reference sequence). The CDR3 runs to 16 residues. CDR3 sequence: CASSLWVGPTTGELFF. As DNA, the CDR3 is TGTGCCAGCAGTTTATGGGTGGGGCCTACCACCGGGGAGCTGTTTTTT.

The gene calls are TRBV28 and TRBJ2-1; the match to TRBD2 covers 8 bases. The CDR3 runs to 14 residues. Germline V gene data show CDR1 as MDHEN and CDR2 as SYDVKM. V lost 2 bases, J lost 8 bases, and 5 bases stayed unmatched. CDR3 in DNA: TGTGCCAGCAGTTTAAGCGGGAGTAGCTATGAGCAGTTCTTC. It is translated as CASSLSGSSYEQFF.

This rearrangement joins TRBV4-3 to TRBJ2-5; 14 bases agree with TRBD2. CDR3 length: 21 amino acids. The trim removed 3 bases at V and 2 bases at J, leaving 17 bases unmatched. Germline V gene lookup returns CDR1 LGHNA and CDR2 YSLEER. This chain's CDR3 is CASSQAIGRGRLAGGQETQYF. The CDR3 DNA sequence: TGCGCCAGCAGCCAGGCAATAGGCAGGGGACGACTAGCGGGGGGGCAAGAGACCCAGTACTTC.

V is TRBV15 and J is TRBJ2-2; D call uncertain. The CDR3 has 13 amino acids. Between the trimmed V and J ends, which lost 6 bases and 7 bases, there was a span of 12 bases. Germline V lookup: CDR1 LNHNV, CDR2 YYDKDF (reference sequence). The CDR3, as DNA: TGTGCCACCAGTGATATCCGACGCGGGGAGCTGTTTTTT. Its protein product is CATSDIRRGELFF.

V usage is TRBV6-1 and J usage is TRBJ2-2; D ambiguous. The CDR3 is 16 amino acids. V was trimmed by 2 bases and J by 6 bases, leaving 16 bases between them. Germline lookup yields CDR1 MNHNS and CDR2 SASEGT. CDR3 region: CASSELVRVFPGELFF. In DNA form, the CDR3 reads TGTGCCAGCAGTGAACTAGTACGGGTTTTTCCCGGGGAGCTGTTTTTT.

The CDR3 nucleotides are TGTGCCAGCAGTGAAGGGGGCTATGGCTACACCTTC. As protein: CASSEGGYGYTF. The rearrangement joins TRBV6-1 to TRBJ1-2; D is ambiguous. This CDR3 spans 12 amino acids. Germline values: CDR1 MNHNS, CDR2 SASEGT. V lost 1 base and J lost 4, with 4 bases in between.

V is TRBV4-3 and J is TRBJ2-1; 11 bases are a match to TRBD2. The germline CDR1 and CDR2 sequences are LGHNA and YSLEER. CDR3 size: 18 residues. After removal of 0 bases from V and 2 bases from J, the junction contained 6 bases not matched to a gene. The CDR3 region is CASSQDLLAGGPYNEQFF. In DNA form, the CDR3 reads TGCGCCAGCAGCCAAGACCTCCTAGCGGGGGGACCCTACAATGAGCAGTTCTTC.

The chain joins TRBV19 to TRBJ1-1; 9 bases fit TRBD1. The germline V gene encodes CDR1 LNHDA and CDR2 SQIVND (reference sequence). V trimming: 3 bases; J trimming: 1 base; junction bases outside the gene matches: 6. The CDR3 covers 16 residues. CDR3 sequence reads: CASSMPQGAGNTEAFF. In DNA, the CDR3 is TGTGCCAGTAGTATGCCACAGGGGGCTGGGAACACTGAAGCTTTCTTT.

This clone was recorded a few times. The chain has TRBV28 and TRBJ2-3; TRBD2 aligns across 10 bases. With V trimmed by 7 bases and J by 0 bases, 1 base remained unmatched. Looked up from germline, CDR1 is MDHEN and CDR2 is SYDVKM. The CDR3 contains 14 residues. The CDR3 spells CASKRGGSTDTQYF. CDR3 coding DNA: TGTGCCAGCAAGCGGGGGGGCAGCACAGATACGCAGTATTTT.

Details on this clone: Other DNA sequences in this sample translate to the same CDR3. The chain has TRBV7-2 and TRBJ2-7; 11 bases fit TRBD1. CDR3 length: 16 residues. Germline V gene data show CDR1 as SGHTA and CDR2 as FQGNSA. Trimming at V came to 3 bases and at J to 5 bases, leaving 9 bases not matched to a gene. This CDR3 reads CASSLGRGTGGHEQYF. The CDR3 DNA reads TGTGCCAGCAGCTTGGGTCGGGGGACAGGGGGTCACGAGCAGTACTTC. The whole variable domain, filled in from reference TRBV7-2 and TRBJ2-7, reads GAGVSQSPSNKVTEKGKDVELRCDPISGHTALYWYRQSLGQGLEFLIYFQGNSAPDKSGLPSDRFSAERTGGSVSTLTIQRTQQEDSAVYLCASSLGRGTGGHEQYFGPGTRLTVT.

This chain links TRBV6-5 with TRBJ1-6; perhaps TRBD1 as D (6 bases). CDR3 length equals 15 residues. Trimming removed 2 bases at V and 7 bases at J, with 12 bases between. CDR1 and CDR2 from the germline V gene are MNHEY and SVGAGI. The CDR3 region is CASSYEATGNSPLHF. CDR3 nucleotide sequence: TGTGCCAGCAGTTACGAGGCCACAGGGAATTCACCCCTCCACTTT.

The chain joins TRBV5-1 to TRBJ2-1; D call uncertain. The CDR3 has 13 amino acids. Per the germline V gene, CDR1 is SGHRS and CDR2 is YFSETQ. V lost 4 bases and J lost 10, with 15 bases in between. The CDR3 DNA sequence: TGCGCCAGCAGCCTACGACTCGAGAAAGAGCAGTTCTTC. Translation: CASSLRLEKEQFF.

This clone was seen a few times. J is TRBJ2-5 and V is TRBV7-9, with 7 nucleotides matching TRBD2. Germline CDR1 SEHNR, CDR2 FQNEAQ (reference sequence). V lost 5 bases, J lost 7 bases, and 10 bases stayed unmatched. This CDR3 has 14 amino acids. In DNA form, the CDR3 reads TGTGCCAGCAGCCTCGGACTAGAGGTGGGGACCCAGTACTTC. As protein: CASSLGLEVGTQYF.

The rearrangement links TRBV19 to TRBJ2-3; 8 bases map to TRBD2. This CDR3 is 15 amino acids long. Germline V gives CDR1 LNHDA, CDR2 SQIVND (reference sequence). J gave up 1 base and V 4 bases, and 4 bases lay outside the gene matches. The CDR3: CASSKAGVGTDTQYF. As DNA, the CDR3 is TGTGCCAGTAGTAAAGCGGGAGTGGGCACAGATACGCAGTATTTT.

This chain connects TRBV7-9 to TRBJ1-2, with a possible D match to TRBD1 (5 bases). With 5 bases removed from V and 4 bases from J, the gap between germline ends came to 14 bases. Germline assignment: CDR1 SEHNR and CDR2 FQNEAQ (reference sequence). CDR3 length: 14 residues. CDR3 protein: CASSPQAGSYGYTF. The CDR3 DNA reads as TGTGCCAGCAGCCCCCAGGCAGGGTCCTATGGCTACACCTTC.

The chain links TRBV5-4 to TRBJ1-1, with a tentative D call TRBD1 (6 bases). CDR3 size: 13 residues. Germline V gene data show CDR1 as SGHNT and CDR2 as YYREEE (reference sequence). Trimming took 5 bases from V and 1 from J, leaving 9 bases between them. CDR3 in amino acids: CASRADRNTEAFF. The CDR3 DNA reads TGTGCCAGCAGAGCGGACAGGAACACTGAAGCTTTCTTT.

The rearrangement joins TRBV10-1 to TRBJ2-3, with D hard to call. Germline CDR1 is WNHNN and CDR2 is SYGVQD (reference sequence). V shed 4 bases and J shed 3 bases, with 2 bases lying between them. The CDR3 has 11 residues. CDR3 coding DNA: TGCGCCAGCAGTGCTACAGATACGCAGTATTTT. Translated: CASSATDTQYF.

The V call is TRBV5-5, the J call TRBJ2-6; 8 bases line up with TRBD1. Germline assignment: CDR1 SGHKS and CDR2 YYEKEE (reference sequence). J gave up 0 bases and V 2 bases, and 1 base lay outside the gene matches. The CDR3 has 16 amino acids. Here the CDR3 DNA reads TGTGCCAGCAGCTTTACAGGGGGCTCTGGGGCCAACGTCCTGACTTTC. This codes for CASSFTGGSGANVLTF.

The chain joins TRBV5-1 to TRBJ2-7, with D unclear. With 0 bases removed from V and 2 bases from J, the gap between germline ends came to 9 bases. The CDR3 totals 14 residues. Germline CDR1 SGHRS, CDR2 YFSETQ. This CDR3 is CASSLADGTYEQYF. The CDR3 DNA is TGCGCCAGCAGCTTGGCTGACGGCACCTACGAGCAGTACTTC. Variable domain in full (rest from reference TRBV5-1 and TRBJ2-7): KAGVTQTPRYLIKTRGQQVTLSCSPISGHRSVSWYQQTPGQGLQFLFEYFSETQRNKGNFPGRFSGRQFSNSRSEMNVSTLELGDSALYLCASSLADGTYEQYFGPGTRLTVT.

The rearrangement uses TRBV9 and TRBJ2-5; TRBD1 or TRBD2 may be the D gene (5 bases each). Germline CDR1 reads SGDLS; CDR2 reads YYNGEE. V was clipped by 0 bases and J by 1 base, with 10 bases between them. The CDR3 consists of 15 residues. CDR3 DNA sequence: TGTGCCAGCAGCGTAGACCCGGGGCCCCAAGAGACCCAGTACTTC. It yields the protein CASSVDPGPQETQYF.

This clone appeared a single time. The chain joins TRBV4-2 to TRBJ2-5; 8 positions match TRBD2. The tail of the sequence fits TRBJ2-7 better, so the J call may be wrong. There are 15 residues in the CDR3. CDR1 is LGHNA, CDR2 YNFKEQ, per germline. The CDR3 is CASSQEGLGAGEQYF. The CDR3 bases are TGTGCCAGCAGCCAAGAGGGACTAGGGGCCGGCGAGCAGTACTTC.

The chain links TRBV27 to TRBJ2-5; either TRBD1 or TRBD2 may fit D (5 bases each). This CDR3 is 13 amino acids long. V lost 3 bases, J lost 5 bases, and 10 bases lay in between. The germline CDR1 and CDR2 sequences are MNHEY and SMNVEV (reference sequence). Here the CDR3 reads CASSLVREETQYF. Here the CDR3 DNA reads TGTGCCAGCAGTTTGGTCAGGGAGGAGACCCAGTACTTC.

CDR3 bases: TGTGCCAGAAGCTTGAGTGGGACTAGCGGGAGCAATGAGCAGTTCTTC. Encoded protein: CARSLSGTSGSNEQFF. The chain has TRBV5-3 and TRBJ2-1; 14 bases are shared with TRBD2. TRBV5-3 is flagged as an ORF with uncertain function. This CDR3 region has 16 residues. V lost 1 base, J lost 6 bases, and 3 bases stayed unmatched.

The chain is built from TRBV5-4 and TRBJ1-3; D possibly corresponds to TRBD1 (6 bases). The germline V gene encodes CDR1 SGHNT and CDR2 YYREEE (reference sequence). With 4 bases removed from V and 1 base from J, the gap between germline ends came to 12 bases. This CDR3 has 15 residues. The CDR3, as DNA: TGTGCCAGCAGCACCCGGGGGCAGTCTGGAAACACCATATATTTT. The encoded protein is CASSTRGQSGNTIYF.

As DNA, the CDR3 is TGCGCCAGCAGCCCGGGACTAGGAGTGGGGACCAAAGAGACCCAGTACTTC. It specifies CASSPGLGVGTKETQYF. The rearrangement uses TRBV4-1 and TRBJ2-5, with 8 bases aligning to TRBD2. Looked up from germline, CDR1 is MGHRA and CDR2 is YSYEKL. The CDR3 runs to 17 residues. J lost 3 bases, V lost 4 bases, and 13 bases had no gene match.

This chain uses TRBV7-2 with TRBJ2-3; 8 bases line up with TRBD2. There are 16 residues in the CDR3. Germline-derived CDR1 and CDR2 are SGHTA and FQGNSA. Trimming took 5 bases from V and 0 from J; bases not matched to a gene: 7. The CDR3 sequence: CASSPTRLASTDTQYF. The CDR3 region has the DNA TGTGCCAGCAGCCCGACCCGACTAGCGAGCACAGATACGCAGTATTTT.